This paragraph reports one T cell receptor beta chain. The CDR3 covers 13 residues. Trimming pared 1 base from V and 4 bases from J, leaving 5 bases between. The germline V gene encodes CDR1 SGHTA and CDR2 FQGTGA. The data belong to a study of T cells in localized non-small cell lung cancer. The protocol was immunoSEQ multiplex PCR, while the TCRdb copy is restricted to in-frame clones and leaves out a portion. The top ten clones hold approximately 4.9% of a sample with tens of thousands of clones, around 82% of them seen once. The sample consisted of peripheral blood mononuclear cells, taken before any cancer treatment. The origin of this receptor is a man between 40 and 70 years old with stage III lung adenocarcinoma. The V gene is TRBV7-3, the J gene TRBJ1-5; D call uncertain. CDR3 protein: CASSLSQNQPQHF. CDR3 bases: TGTGCCAGCAGCTTAAGTCAGAATCAGCCCCAGCATTTT.